What follows is one T cell receptor beta chain and its context. As yet, its antigen is unknown. The data are from a study of OX40 agonist ivuxolimab in advanced cancers. Study conclusions and caveats: The mean number of expanded clones was higher in CD8+ T cells than in CD4+.

The CDR3 runs to 16 residues. V was clipped by 5 bases and J by 4 bases; unmatched bases: 12. In germline, CDR1 is SEHNR, CDR2 FQNEAQ (reference sequence). Method: immunoSEQ multiplex PCR; TCRdb's copy keeps in-frame clones and lacks some. The top ten hold approximately 0.99% of the sample, which has under 70,000 clones, around nine tenths seen once. The source of this sequence is an adult with an advanced solid tumor such as melanoma, head and neck, liver or kidney cancer. V gene TRBV7-9 combines with J gene TRBJ2-7; the match to TRBD1 covers 9 bases. The material was CD4+ or CD8+ T cells sorted from blood, obtained in a trial of the OX40 agonist ivuxolimab. This CDR3 is CASSEWTGEYGYEQYF. The CDR3 DNA is TGTGCCAGCAGCGAGTGGACAGGGGAGTATGGGTACGAGCAGTACTTC. Looking up the rest from reference TRBV7-9 and TRBJ2-7 gives the full variable domain: DTGVSQNPRHKITKRGQNVTFRCDPISEHNRLYWYRQTLGQGPEFLTYFQNEAQLEKSRLLSDRFSAERPKGSFSTLEIQRTEQGDSAMYLCASSEWTGEYGYEQYFGPGTRLTVT.